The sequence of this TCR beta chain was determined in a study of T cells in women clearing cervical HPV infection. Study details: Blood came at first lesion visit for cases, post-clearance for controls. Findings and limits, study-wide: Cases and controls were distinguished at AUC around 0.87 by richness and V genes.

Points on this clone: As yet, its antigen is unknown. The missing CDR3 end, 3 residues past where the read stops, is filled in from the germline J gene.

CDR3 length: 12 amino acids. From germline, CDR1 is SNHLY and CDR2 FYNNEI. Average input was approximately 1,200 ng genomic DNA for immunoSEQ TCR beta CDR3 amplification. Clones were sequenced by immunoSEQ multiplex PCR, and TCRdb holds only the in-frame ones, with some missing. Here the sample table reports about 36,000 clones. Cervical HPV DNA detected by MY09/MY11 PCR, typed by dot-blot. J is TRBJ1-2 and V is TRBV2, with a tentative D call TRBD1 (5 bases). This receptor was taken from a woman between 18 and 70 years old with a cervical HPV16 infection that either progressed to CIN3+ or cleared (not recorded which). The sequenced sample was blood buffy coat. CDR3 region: CASRGLGVGYTF. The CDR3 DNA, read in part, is TGTGCCAGCAGGGGACTAGGGGTGGGC.